Sequencing of this T cell receptor (beta chain) was carried out in a study of blood T cells in healthy people across ages. Next came a second PCR, run for about 7 to 12 cycles, which used a sample-barcoded 5' primer along with a J-beta primer mix. MiXCR, run by TCRdb on the 5' RACE reads, gives a single entry per CDR3 protein. The sample has approximately 1,700,000 distinct CDR3 sequences, about two fifths seen once. The CDR3 runs 14 residues. V was shortened by 3 bases and J by 4 bases, with 8 bases between the two germline ends. Germline values: CDR1 SGDLS, CDR2 YYNGEE. What was sequenced was blood. This TCR came from a human donor in good health. This rearrangement joins TRBV9 to TRBJ2-6; no clear D gene. CDR3 sequence reads: CASSAGWGANVLTF. In DNA, the CDR3 is TGTGCCAGCAGCGCCGGATGGGGGGCCAACGTCCTGACTTTC.